Each of the 19 T cell receptor beta chains below was sequenced from the same sample in a study of blood T cell repertoires in COVID-19. Repertoires were generated with immunoSEQ multiplex PCR, while TCRdb's copy carries only in-frame clones and drops some. The sample consists of 2,500 to 3,500 clones, about 92% of them appearing once. The sample comprised peripheral blood. The receptors derive from a human donor in a cohort sampled during active COVID-19.

This clone was recorded a few times. The chain is built from TRBV19 and TRBJ2-2; tentative D call: TRBD2 (5 bases). The germline gives CDR1 LNHDA, CDR2 SQIVND (reference sequence). This CDR3 is built from 15 residues. Trimming cost V 3 bases and J 4 bases, with 12 bases left between them. The CDR3 sequence: CASSIEGLPTGELFF. CDR3 sequence (DNA): TGTGCCAGTAGTATCGAGGGCCTCCCCACCGGGGAGCTGTTTTTT.

The gene calls are TRBV5-1 and TRBJ2-7; 13 nucleotides match TRBD2. The ends lost 2 bases at V and 2 bases at J; junction bases unmatched: 10. From germline, CDR1 is SGHRS and CDR2 YFSETQ. This CDR3 region has 18 residues. This chain's CDR3 is CASSLKLPGLAGPYEQYF. DNA for the CDR3: TGCGCCAGCAGCTTAAAGCTCCCGGGACTAGCGGGACCCTACGAGCAGTACTTC.

The rearrangement links TRBV7-8 to TRBJ1-2, with 10 bases fitting TRBD1. V lost 6 bases and J lost 4; bases outside the gene matches: 5. This CDR3 has 14 amino acids. Germline CDR1 and CDR2: SGHVS and FQNEAQ. The CDR3 DNA reads as TGTGCCAGCAGGGGGACAGGGGCCTTCTATGGCTACACCTTC. Its translation: CASRGTGAFYGYTF.

This clone was observed a single time. The sample holds other DNA sequences that translate to the same CDR3. The chain links TRBV12-3 or TRBV12-4 to TRBJ2-1, with 7 bases identical to TRBD1. The J segment lost 8 bases and the V segment lost 1 base, leaving 2 bases of the junction unmatched. The CDR3 length is 13 residues. CDR3 coding DNA: TGTGCCAGCAGTTTAGGACAGGGACATGAGCAGTTCTTC. Encoded protein: CASSLGQGHEQFF.

This clone was seen only once. The J gene is TRBJ1-1, the V gene TRBV19; D gene ambiguous. Per germline, CDR1 LNHDA and CDR2 SQIVND (reference sequence). The CDR3 totals 16 residues. V was pared by 3 bases and J by 0 bases, with 14 bases between. This CDR3 is CASSMTEYRVNTEAFF. The CDR3 region has the DNA TGTGCCAGTAGTATGACCGAATATCGGGTGAACACTGAAGCTTTCTTT. The complete variable domain, with remaining parts taken from reference TRBV19 and TRBJ1-1, reads DGGITQSPKYLFRKEGQNVTLSCEQNLNHDAMYWYRQDPGQGLRLIYYSQIVNDFQKGDIAEGYSVSREKKESFPLTVTSAQKNPTAFYLCASSMTEYRVNTEAFFGQGTRLTVV.

This chain joins TRBV29-1 and TRBJ1-2, with 10 bases fitting TRBD1. CDR3 length: 13 residues. The J segment lost 2 bases and the V segment lost 3 bases, leaving 0 bases of the junction unmatched. Germline V gene data show CDR1 as SQVTM and CDR2 as ANQGSEA. The CDR3 coding sequence is TGCAGCGTTGAGACAGGGGGCAACTATGGCTACACCTTC. Its protein is CSVETGGNYGYTF.

V gene TRBV7-8 combines with J gene TRBJ1-2; TRBD1 might be the D (6 bases). The CDR3 sequence is 15 residues long. Germline V lookup: CDR1 SGHVS, CDR2 FQNEAQ. Trimming removed 5 bases from V and 8 bases from J, with 21 bases in between. The CDR3 loop reads CASSPKTGSSLGYTF. DNA for the CDR3: TGTGCCAGCAGCCCAAAAACAGGGTCCTCTCTCGGCTACACCTTC.

Here the CDR3 DNA reads TGTGCCAGCAGTCCTCCCGCAGGGTACCGACTTCTCTCCTACGAGCAGTACTTC. This sequence encodes CASSPPAGYRLLSYEQYF. The chain has TRBV28 and TRBJ2-7; tentatively, D is TRBD1 (5 bases). The CDR3 has 18 residues. Germline V CDR1 and CDR2: MDHEN, SYDVKM. V lost 5 bases to trimming and J lost 0 bases, with 23 bases between them.

The chain recombines TRBV27 with TRBJ2-1, with unresolved D. Trimming removed 8 bases at V and 6 bases at J, with 17 bases between. The CDR3 has 14 residues. Germline values: CDR1 MNHEY, CDR2 SMNVEV (reference sequence). The CDR3 nucleotides read TGTGCCAGCGCTCCCCAAAGGCAGCGCAATGAGCAGTTCTTC. It specifies CASAPQRQRNEQFF.

The chain couples TRBV19 to TRBJ2-7; D is unresolved. Trimming removed 5 bases at V and 6 bases at J, with 17 bases between. CDR1 is LNHDA, CDR2 SQIVND, per germline (reference sequence). The CDR3 loop spans 14 amino acids. The CDR3 sequence is CASSSTAGVGEQYF. The CDR3 nucleotides are TGTGCCAGTAGTTCAACGGCTGGAGTAGGCGAGCAGTACTTC. Full variable domain (rest looked up from reference TRBV19 and TRBJ2-7): DGGITQSPKYLFRKEGQNVTLSCEQNLNHDAMYWYRQDPGQGLRLIYYSQIVNDFQKGDIAEGYSVSREKKESFPLTVTSAQKNPTAFYLCASSSTAGVGEQYFGPGTRLTVT.

This sequence joins TRBV15 and TRBJ1-1; D perhaps matches TRBD1 (5 bases). The germline V gene encodes CDR1 LNHNV and CDR2 YYDKDF (reference sequence). This CDR3 has 14 amino acids. V was cut by 2 bases and J by 3 bases, with 10 bases left in between. The CDR3 protein is CATSRRGSDTEAFF. DNA for the CDR3: TGTGCCACCAGCAGAAGGGGATCGGACACTGAAGCTTTCTTT.

The chain recombines TRBV7-2 with TRBJ2-1; TRBD2 agrees at 8 bases. The CDR3 is 19 amino acids. CDR1 SGHTA and CDR2 FQGNSA come from the germline V gene. V dropped 7 bases and J dropped 0; count of bases not matched to a gene: 17. CDR3: CASTPQGSSGSSSYNEQFF. In DNA form, the CDR3 reads TGTGCCAGCACCCCCCAGGGGTCTAGCGGGTCTAGCTCCTACAATGAGCAGTTCTTC.

CDR3 loop: CASNKHGGNNSPLHF. The CDR3 DNA sequence: TGTGCCAGCAACAAACACGGAGGGAATAATTCACCCCTCCACTTT. The rearrangement links TRBV3-1 (or the pseudogene TRBV3-2) to TRBJ1-6; D remains unclear. Trimming took 7 bases from V and 5 from J, leaving 15 bases between them. Per germline, CDR1 LGHDT and CDR2 YNNKEL (reference sequence). This CDR3 contains 15 residues.

This clone was seen only once. The chain has TRBV9 and TRBJ2-1; 7 bases align to TRBD2. This CDR3 is 14 amino acids long. The V gene's germline CDR1 is SGDLS and CDR2 YYNGEE. Trimming took 4 bases from V and 8 from J; bases not matched to a gene: 9. CDR3 coding DNA: TGTGCCAGCAGCCTCCGGACTAGTCCGCATGAGCAGTTCTTC. Its translation: CASSLRTSPHEQFF.

V is TRBV19 and J is TRBJ1-2; 11 bases match TRBD1. This CDR3 has 17 amino acids. CDR1 is LNHDA, CDR2 SQIVND, per germline (reference sequence). V shed 1 base and J 7 bases; nucleotides not matched to a gene: 11. CDR3 bases: TGTGCCAGTAGTATAGGGACTGGACAGGGGGCTCGAGGTGGCTACACCTTC. It yields the protein CASSIGTGQGARGGYTF.

This chain uses TRBV18 with TRBJ2-5, with 9 bases identical to TRBD1. The CDR3 is 15 residues long. Germline-derived CDR1 and CDR2 are KGHSH and LQKENI. The V and J ends lost 5 bases and 2 bases, in that order; junction bases with no gene match: 6. The CDR3 spells CASSRTGEIQETQYF. The CDR3 nucleotides are TGTGCCAGCTCAAGGACAGGGGAGATTCAAGAGACCCAGTACTTC.

The V gene is TRBV11-2, the J gene TRBJ1-1; 11 nucleotides match TRBD1. The CDR3 covers 18 residues. From germline, CDR1 is SGHAT and CDR2 FQNNGV. The V segment lost 1 base and the J segment 1 base; nucleotides outside the gene matches: 8. The CDR3 DNA sequence: TGTGCCAGCAGCTTAGGAAAAGGACAGGGGGCTCGGAACACTGAAGCTTTCTTT. This sequence encodes CASSLGKGQGARNTEAFF.

This clone was counted once. This chain joins TRBV6-5 and TRBJ2-1; D possibly corresponds to TRBD1 (5 bases). V dropped 4 bases and J dropped 2 bases, with 15 bases sitting between them. The CDR3 has 16 residues. Germline values: CDR1 MNHEY, CDR2 SVGAGI. As DNA, the CDR3 is TGTGCCAGCAGTTCCCCGGGCAGGGCGACCTACAATGAGCAGTTCTTC. This gives the protein CASSSPGRATYNEQFF.

Only a few counts were recorded for this clone. The CDR3 sequence: CASSTGLEQYF. CDR3 DNA: TGTGCCAGCAGTACAGGGCTCGAGCAGTACTTC. The rearrangement uses TRBV6-2 or TRBV6-3 and TRBJ2-7, with D possibly being TRBD1 (6 bases). The germline gives CDR1 MNHEY, CDR2 SVGEGT. The CDR3 runs 11 residues. V shed 5 bases and J shed 6 bases, with 8 bases lying between them.